Following are 19 T cell receptor beta chains from one sample sequenced in a study of T cell changes during pregnancy in multiple sclerosis. Measured with immunoSEQ multiplex PCR; TCRdb has only the in-frame clones, and not every one. This sample has tens of thousands of clones; about 91% occur once, and the top ten carry 0.15% to 0.25%. Sequencing used CD4+ T cells from peripheral blood mononuclear cells, obtained in the second trimester of pregnancy. The receptors were sampled from a female donor with multiple sclerosis, enrolled in a pregnancy study.

The CDR3 nucleotides read TGTGCCAGCAGCCCTCACGGCGGTAACACCGGGGAGCTGTTTTTT. This encodes CASSPHGGNTGELFF. J is TRBJ2-2 and V is TRBV5-6; D remains ambiguous. V lost 4 bases and J 2 bases, leaving 12 bases between the germline ends. Germline V CDR1 and CDR2: SGHDT, YYEEEE. This CDR3 region has 15 residues.

The chain combines TRBV18 with TRBJ2-7, with TRBD1 matching over 9 bases. J was trimmed by 3 bases and V by 2 bases; bases with no gene match: 8. The V gene's germline CDR1 is KGHSH and CDR2 LQKENI. The CDR3 spans 16 residues. Here the CDR3 DNA reads TGTGCCAGCTCACCAACGACAGGGACAGGGCGCTACGAGCAGTACTTC. The encoded protein is CASSPTTGTGRYEQYF.

The chain combines TRBV5-6 with TRBJ2-2; 7 nucleotides match TRBD1. From germline, CDR1 is SGHDT and CDR2 YYEEEE. The CDR3 spans 19 residues. The junction had 16 bases not matched to a gene; V was cut back by 4 bases and J by 1 base. The CDR3 loop is CASSVSRTGPYLNTGELFF. The CDR3 DNA is TGTGCCAGCAGCGTAAGTAGGACAGGTCCTTACTTGAACACCGGGGAGCTGTTTTTT.

This chain connects TRBV28 to TRBJ2-7, with 9 bases lining up with TRBD2. Losses at the gene ends were 3 bases for V and 8 bases for J; bases not matched to a gene: 8. The CDR3 sequence is 14 residues long. The germline gives CDR1 MDHEN, CDR2 SYDVKM. CDR3 in DNA: TGTGCCAGCAGTTTTCAGCGGGAGGTGGTGCAGCAGTACTTC. It translates to CASSFQREVVQQYF.

The chain has TRBV5-1 and TRBJ1-1, with 7 bases matching TRBD1. From germline, CDR1 is SGHRS and CDR2 YFSETQ. This CDR3 is built from 15 residues. The junction had 6 bases not matched to a gene; V was cut back by 3 bases and J by 1 base. The DNA for the CDR3 is TGCGCCAGCAGCTCAAGGACAGGCCCGAACACTGAAGCTTTCTTT. Its translation: CASSSRTGPNTEAFF.

The genes are TRBV29-1 and TRBJ1-5, with a possible D match to TRBD1 (5 bases). The CDR3 has 13 residues. Germline V gene sequence: CDR1 SQVTM, CDR2 ANQGSEA. Between the trimmed V and J ends, which lost 4 bases and 0 bases, there was a span of 7 bases. Here the CDR3 reads CSVGGSSNQPQHF. The CDR3 coding sequence is TGCAGCGTTGGGGGCAGTAGCAATCAGCCCCAGCATTTT. The whole variable domain, filled in from reference TRBV29-1 and TRBJ1-5, reads SAVISQKPSRDICQRGTSLTIQCQVDSQVTMMFWYRQQPGQSLTLIATANQGSEATYESGFVIDKFPISRPNLTFSTLTVSNMSPEDSSIYLCSVGGSSNQPQHFGDGTRLSIL.

The count of this clone is one. The rearrangement links TRBV19 to TRBJ2-7; 10 bases match TRBD2. V lost 4 bases and J lost 4; bases outside the gene matches: 10. Germline V gene sequence: CDR1 LNHDA, CDR2 SQIVND (reference sequence). The CDR3 length is 16 residues. CDR3 DNA: TGTGCCAGTAGTAGGTTAGCGGGGGGCCGCCCTTACGAGCAGTACTTC. This encodes CASSRLAGGRPYEQYF.

This sequence joins TRBV5-1 and TRBJ2-2; TRBD1 matches at 10 bases. Germline-derived CDR1 and CDR2 are SGHRS and YFSETQ. The CDR3 is 16 residues long. Trimming took 1 base from V and 8 from J; bases not matched to a gene: 8. The DNA of the CDR3 is TGCGCCAGCAGCTTGAGCCCGGGACAGGGGATTGGGGAGCTGTTTTTT. This codes for CASSLSPGQGIGELFF. The full variable domain, rest sourced from reference TRBV5-1 and TRBJ2-2, is KAGVTQTPRYLIKTRGQQVTLSCSPISGHRSVSWYQQTPGQGLQFLFEYFSETQRNKGNFPGRFSGRQFSNSRSEMNVSTLELGDSALYLCASSLSPGQGIGELFFGEGSRLTVL.

The V gene is TRBV7-9, the J gene TRBJ2-7; D perhaps matches TRBD2 (5 bases). The CDR3 runs to 13 residues. V was pared by 5 bases and J by 3 bases, with 11 bases between. Germline CDR1 is SEHNR and CDR2 is FQNEAQ (reference sequence). The CDR3 nucleotides are TGTGCCAGCAGCGCCCGGGAACGCTACGAGCAGTACTTC. Translation gives CASSARERYEQYF.

The V call is TRBV7-2, the J call TRBJ1-6; TRBD1 agrees at 7 bases. This CDR3 has 15 amino acids. Looked up from germline, CDR1 is SGHTA and CDR2 is FQGNSA. Unmatched junction bases numbered 4, after V lost 3 bases and J lost 5 bases. The chain's CDR3 is CASSFTGEDNSPLHF. The CDR3, as DNA: TGTGCCAGCAGCTTTACAGGGGAGGATAATTCACCCCTCCACTTT.

The V and J genes are TRBV15 and TRBJ2-1; 10 bases line up with TRBD1. Germline CDR1 LNHNV, CDR2 YYDKDF (reference sequence). V lost 0 bases and J lost 8; bases outside the gene matches: 10. CDR3 length equals 17 residues. Written as DNA, the CDR3 is TGTGCCACCAGCAGAGATAAAGGAGACAGGGGGCTGGATGAGCAGTTCTTC. Amino acids: CATSRDKGDRGLDEQFF.

V usage is TRBV9 and J usage is TRBJ2-3; a possible D gene is TRBD2 (6 bases). Germline V gene lookup returns CDR1 SGDLS and CDR2 YYNGEE. V dropped 6 bases and J dropped 0 bases, with 8 bases sitting between them. CDR3 length equals 13 residues. Here the CDR3 DNA reads TGTGCCAGCACGCGGGGAAGCACAGATACGCAGTATTTT. This encodes CASTRGSTDTQYF.

The chain carries TRBV5-4 and TRBJ1-2, with 12 bases aligning to TRBD1. The junction had 10 bases not matched to a gene; V was cut back by 9 bases and J by 4 bases. This CDR3 has 15 residues. Germline V lookup: CDR1 SGHNT, CDR2 YYREEE (reference sequence). Here the CDR3 reads CATQWGTGGLYGYTF. In DNA form, the CDR3 reads TGTGCCACCCAATGGGGGACAGGGGGCCTCTATGGCTACACCTTC. The full variable domain, in which reference TRBV5-4 and TRBJ1-2 provide the parts outside the CDR3, is ETGVTQSPTHLIKTRGQQVTLRCSSQSGHNTVSWYQQALGQGPQFIFQYYREEENGRGNFPPRFSGLQFPNYSSELNVNALELDDSALYLCATQWGTGGLYGYTFGSGTRLTVV.

The chain recombines TRBV14 with TRBJ2-5, with 12 nucleotides matching TRBD2. V shed 2 bases, J shed 2 bases, and the junction held 3 bases outside the gene matches. CDR3 length: 16 amino acids. Germline lookup yields CDR1 SGHDN and CDR2 FVKESK. CDR3 amino acids: CASSQLLAGGQETQYF. CDR3 in DNA: TGTGCCAGCAGCCAACTCCTAGCGGGAGGGCAAGAGACCCAGTACTTC.

This clone was seen more than once but under ten times. The chain recombines TRBV4-1 with TRBJ2-7; D gene uncertain. CDR3 length: 13 residues. Germline V gene lookup returns CDR1 MGHRA and CDR2 YSYEKL. Trimming took 4 bases from V and 7 from J, leaving 14 bases between them. CDR3 bases: TGCGCCAGCAGCCTACAAAGGAACGGGGAGCAGTACTTC. As protein: CASSLQRNGEQYF.

About this clone: This same CDR3 is encoded by further DNA sequences in the sample. The CDR3 spells CASSLAGGTDTQYF. The CDR3, as DNA: TGCGCCAGCAGCTTAGCGGGAGGGACAGATACGCAGTATTTT. The chain employs TRBV5-1 and TRBJ2-3; TRBD2 matches at 10 bases. The CDR3 contains 14 residues. V lost 2 bases and J lost 3; bases outside the gene matches: 0. Germline V lookup: CDR1 SGHRS, CDR2 YFSETQ.

J is TRBJ2-2 and V is TRBV14; D remains unclear. This CDR3 has 18 residues. Trimming removed 0 bases at V and 6 bases at J, with 20 bases between. Germline loops: CDR1 SGHDN, CDR2 FVKESK. This CDR3 reads CASSQDAPSFSESGELFF. CDR3 in DNA: TGTGCCAGCAGCCAAGATGCCCCGTCCTTTTCCGAGTCCGGGGAGCTGTTTTTT. Drawing the rest from reference TRBV14 and TRBJ2-2, the complete variable domain is EAGVTQFPSHSVIEKGQTVTLRCDPISGHDNLYWYRRVMGKEIKFLLHFVKESKQDESGMPNNRFLAERTGGTYSTLKVQPAELEDSGVYFCASSQDAPSFSESGELFFGEGSRLTVL.

V usage is TRBV14 and J usage is TRBJ2-1, with TRBD2 matching 7 bases. The J segment lost 2 bases and the V segment lost 0 bases, leaving 1 base of the junction unmatched. This CDR3 is built from 15 residues. CDR1 is SGHDN, CDR2 FVKESK, per germline. For the CDR3, the DNA is TGTGCCAGCAGCCAAGAAGGGACTACCTACAATGAGCAGTTCTTC. Translating it yields CASSQEGTTYNEQFF.

The chain combines TRBV15 with TRBJ1-4; D unresolved. V was shortened by 2 bases and J by 4 bases, with 11 bases between the two germline ends. Per the germline V gene, CDR1 is LNHNV and CDR2 is YYDKDF (reference sequence). This CDR3 is built from 15 residues. CDR3 in amino acids: CATSRRRNYNEKLFF. CDR3 DNA sequence: TGTGCCACCAGCAGACGGAGGAACTATAATGAAAAACTGTTTTTT.